This TCR beta chain was sequenced during a study of blood T cell repertoires in COVID-19. Measured with immunoSEQ multiplex PCR; TCRdb has only the in-frame clones, and not every one. The sample has 270,000 or so clones; about 88% are singletons. Seattle's cohort entered during active infection and was followed longitudinally. Germline assignment: CDR1 MNHEY and CDR2 SVGEGT. Trimming removed 5 bases from V and 4 bases from J; junction bases left unmatched: 2. The CDR3 is made up of 13 amino acids. The chain combines TRBV6-2 or TRBV6-3 with TRBJ2-1; 7 nucleotides agree with TRBD1. The sequencing sample was made of peripheral blood. The source of this sequence is a human donor with COVID-19, enrolled during active disease. The donor label of this sample is uncertain. CDR3 amino acids: CASSPGQYNEQFF. The CDR3 nucleotides read TGTGCCAGCAGTCCGGGACAGTACAATGAGCAGTTCTTC.